The next 16 T cell receptor beta chains were all read from a single sample in a study of blood T cells in healthy people across ages. A second roughly 7 to 11 cycle PCR used barcoded and J-beta primers. Using its own MiXCR run on the 5' RACE reads, TCRdb lists one record per CDR3 protein. The sample shows over a million distinct CDR3 sequences, approximately 25% of them seen only once. The data were also submitted as part of a second study, on T cells of mothers and their children.

Sample: blood. These receptor sequences come from a girl aged 2 to 9 in good health.

The chain carries TRBV20-1 and TRBJ2-5; TRBD1 is a possible D gene (5 bases). The CDR3 is 16 residues long. Germline-derived CDR1 and CDR2 are DFQATT and SNEGSKA (reference sequence). V was pared by 1 base and J by 4 bases, with 19 bases between. The DNA of the CDR3 is TGCAGTGCTAGAGGACGCCATGGACAATTAGGAGAGACCCAGTACTTC. It yields the protein CSARGRHGQLGETQYF.

The chain couples TRBV6-4 to TRBJ1-5; unclear D gene. With 6 bases removed from V and 7 bases from J, the gap between germline ends came to 19 bases. Germline V CDR1 and CDR2: MRHNA, SNTAGT. The CDR3 loop spans 15 amino acids. The CDR3 DNA follows: TGTGCCAGCAGAGCGGACCCCTACGGTGGCCAGCCCCAGCATTTT. The encoded protein is CASRADPYGGQPQHF.

The sample holds a few counts of this clonotype. The V gene is TRBV28, the J gene TRBJ2-7, with 12 bases lining up with TRBD2. The J segment lost 2 bases and the V segment lost 5 bases, leaving 7 bases of the junction unmatched. CDR3 length: 16 residues. Germline V lookup: CDR1 MDHEN, CDR2 SYDVKM. The CDR3 protein is CASSNNLAGGPYEQYF. The CDR3 bases are TGTGCCAGCAGTAACAATCTAGCGGGAGGGCCCTACGAGCAGTACTTC.

This chain links TRBV12-3 or TRBV12-4 with TRBJ2-7; tentative D call: TRBD2 (5 bases). The V and J ends lost 3 bases and 5 bases respectively, with 11 bases between them. The CDR3 has 13 residues. The CDR3 DNA is TGTGCCAGCAGTTTGACTACGGGAAACGAGCAGTACTTC. Translation: CASSLTTGNEQYF.

The chain employs TRBV10-3 and TRBJ2-3; D ambiguous. The germline V gene encodes CDR1 ENHRY and CDR2 SYGVKD. The V and J ends lost 2 bases and 0 bases respectively, with 6 bases between them. CDR3 size: 14 residues. The CDR3 coding sequence is TGTGCCATCAGTGAGGTAAAGAGCACAGATACGCAGTATTTT. Protein sequence: CAISEVKSTDTQYF.

This clonotype was picked up a small number of times. This chain uses TRBV12-3 or TRBV12-4 with TRBJ1-1, with TRBD1 as a possible D gene (5 bases). The CDR3 contains 14 residues. Between the trimmed V and J ends, which lost 2 bases and 6 bases, there was a span of 13 bases. Written as DNA, the CDR3 is TGTGCCAGCAGTTTAAGACAATCAGGGTCTGAAGCTTTCTTT. It is translated as CASSLRQSGSEAFF.

This chain connects TRBV21-1 to TRBJ2-5; the table's D call, TRBD1, has no DNA check behind it. The DNA end lines up better with TRBJ2-7; the J call may be wrong. TRBV21-1 is described as a pseudogene. The CDR3 runs 14 residues. The CDR3 sequence: CASSNQGGPYEQYF. As DNA, the CDR3 is TGTGCCAGCAGCAACCAAGGGGGCCCCTACGAGCAGTACTTC.

In regard to this clonotype: The CDR3 ends on some other residue instead of the conserved phenylalanine or tryptophan, so this is likely a read error. The chain combines TRBV6-2 or TRBV6-3 with TRBJ2-1; 9 bases are shared with TRBD2. The CDR3 covers 14 residues. Germline loops: CDR1 MNHEY, CDR2 SVGEGT. V shed 9 bases, J shed 7 bases, and the junction held 10 bases outside the gene matches. The CDR3 is CASTTGTSYNEQFL. For the CDR3, the DNA is TGTGCCAGTACTACCGGGACTAGCTATAATGAGCAGTTCTTA.

The chain is built from TRBV29-1 and TRBJ2-1, with 8 bases fitting TRBD2. The CDR3 loop spans 13 amino acids. Per germline, CDR1 SQVTM and CDR2 ANQGSEA. The CDR3 region has the DNA TGCTCTCATAGCGGGATCTCCTACAATGAGCAGTTCTTC. Translation: CSHSGISYNEQFF.

The chain is built from TRBV12-3 or TRBV12-4 and TRBJ1-1, with no clear D. V was trimmed by 5 bases and J by 4 bases, leaving 17 bases between them. The CDR3 has 15 residues. CDR3: CASSPIYSGSTEAFF. The CDR3 DNA is TGTGCCAGCAGTCCGATTTATAGCGGGAGCACTGAAGCTTTCTTT.

The gene calls are TRBV29-1 and TRBJ2-1; TRBD1 matches 9 bases. Trimming at V came to 7 bases and at J to 12 bases, leaving 10 bases not matched to a gene. There are 12 residues in the CDR3. Per the germline V gene, CDR1 is SQVTM and CDR2 is ANQGSEA. In DNA, the CDR3 is TGCAGCGGAGGGGGACAGGGAGGCGGGCAGTTCTTC. It codes for CSGGGQGGGQFF.

This rearrangement joins TRBV7-9 to TRBJ2-1; 9 positions agree with TRBD1. J lost 5 bases, V lost 6 bases, and 8 bases had no gene match. Germline loops: CDR1 SEHNR, CDR2 FQNEAQ (reference sequence). The CDR3 is made up of 15 amino acids. CDR3 residues: CASSPRDRADNEQFF. In nucleotides, the CDR3 is TGTGCCAGCAGTCCCCGGGACAGGGCGGACAATGAGCAGTTCTTC.

This clonotype was seen a handful of times. The chain couples TRBV29-1 to TRBJ2-5; tentative D call: TRBD2 (5 bases). The germline V and J ends were trimmed by 0 bases and 11 bases, with 13 bases remaining between them. The CDR3 covers 12 residues. Germline CDR1 reads SQVTM; CDR2 reads ANQGSEA. The CDR3 sequence is CSVEDSGVEQYF. The CDR3 DNA is TGCAGCGTTGAAGATTCCGGGGTTGAGCAGTACTTC.

This chain joins TRBV5-1 and TRBJ1-1; TRBD1 aligns across 7 bases. CDR3 length: 14 residues. Germline V gives CDR1 SGHRS, CDR2 YFSETQ. Germline trimming cut 5 bases from V and 10 bases from J; bases unmatched to any gene: 14. As DNA, the CDR3 is TGCGCCAGCAGTCGCACAGGGGACGGCTCCGGAGCTTTCTTT. Amino acids: CASSRTGDGSGAFF.

Ten or more counts support this clonotype. The chain uses TRBV6-5 and TRBJ1-6; possibly TRBD1 for D (5 bases). The CDR3 length is 15 residues. Per the germline V gene, CDR1 is MNHEY and CDR2 is SVGAGI. Trimming cost V 1 base and J 6 bases, with 10 bases left between them. The CDR3 protein is CASSYLGVFNSPLHF. The CDR3 DNA is TGTGCCAGCAGTTACTTGGGGGTTTTTAATTCACCCCTCCACTTT.

There are a few counts of this clonotype. V usage is TRBV2 and J usage is TRBJ1-5, with D unclear. Deletions cut 4 bases from V and 4 bases from J, with 14 bases between. CDR3 length: 15 residues. Germline-derived CDR1 and CDR2 are SNHLY and FYNNEI. CDR3 amino acids: CASSVGRAGNQPQHF. The CDR3, as DNA: TGTGCCAGCAGTGTCGGCCGGGCCGGGAATCAGCCCCAGCATTTT.